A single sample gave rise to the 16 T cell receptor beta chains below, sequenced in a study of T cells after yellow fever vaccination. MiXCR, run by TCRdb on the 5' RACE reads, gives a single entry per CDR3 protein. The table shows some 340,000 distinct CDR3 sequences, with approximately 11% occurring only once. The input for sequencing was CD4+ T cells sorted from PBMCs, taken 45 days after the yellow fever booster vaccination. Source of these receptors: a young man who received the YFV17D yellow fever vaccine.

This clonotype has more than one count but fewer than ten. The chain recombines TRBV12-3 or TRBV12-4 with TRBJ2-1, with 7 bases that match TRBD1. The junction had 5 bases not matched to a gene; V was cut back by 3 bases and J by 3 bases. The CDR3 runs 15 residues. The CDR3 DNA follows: TGTGCCAGCAGTTTTTCTGGGACAGACTACAATGAGCAGTTCTTC. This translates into CASSFSGTDYNEQFF.

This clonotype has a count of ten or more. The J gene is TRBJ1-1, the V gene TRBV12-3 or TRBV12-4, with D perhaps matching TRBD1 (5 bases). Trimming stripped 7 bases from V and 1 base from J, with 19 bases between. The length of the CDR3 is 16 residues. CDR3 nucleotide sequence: TGTGCCAGCACCTTCGCACCGACAGACCCGAACACTGAAGCTTTCTTT. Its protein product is CASTFAPTDPNTEAFF.

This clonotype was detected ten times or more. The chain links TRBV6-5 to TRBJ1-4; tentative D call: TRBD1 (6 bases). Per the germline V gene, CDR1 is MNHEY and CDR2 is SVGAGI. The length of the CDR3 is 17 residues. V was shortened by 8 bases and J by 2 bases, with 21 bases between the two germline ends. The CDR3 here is CASAITGKGHTNEKLFF. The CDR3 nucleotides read TGTGCCAGCGCTATAACAGGGAAGGGTCATACTAATGAAAAACTGTTTTTT.

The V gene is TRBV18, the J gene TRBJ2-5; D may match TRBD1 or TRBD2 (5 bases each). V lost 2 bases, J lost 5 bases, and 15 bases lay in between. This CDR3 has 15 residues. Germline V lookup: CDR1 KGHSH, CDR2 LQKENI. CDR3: CASSPGTDPGETQYF. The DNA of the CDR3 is TGTGCCAGCTCACCAGGGACCGACCCCGGGGAGACCCAGTACTTC.

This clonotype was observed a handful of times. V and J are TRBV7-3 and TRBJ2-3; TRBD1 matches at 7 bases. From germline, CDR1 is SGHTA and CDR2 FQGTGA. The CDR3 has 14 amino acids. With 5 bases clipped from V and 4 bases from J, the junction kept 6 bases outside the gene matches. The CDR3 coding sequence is TGTGCCAGCAGCCAGGCGACAGGGCCAGATACGCAGTATTTT. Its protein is CASSQATGPDTQYF.

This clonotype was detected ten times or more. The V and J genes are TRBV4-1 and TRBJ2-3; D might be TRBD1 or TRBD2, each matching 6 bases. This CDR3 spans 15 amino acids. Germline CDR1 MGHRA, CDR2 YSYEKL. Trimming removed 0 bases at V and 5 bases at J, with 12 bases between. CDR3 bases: TGCGCCAGCAGCCAAGATGGAGGGGGAGGAGATACGCAGTATTTT. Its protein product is CASSQDGGGGDTQYF.

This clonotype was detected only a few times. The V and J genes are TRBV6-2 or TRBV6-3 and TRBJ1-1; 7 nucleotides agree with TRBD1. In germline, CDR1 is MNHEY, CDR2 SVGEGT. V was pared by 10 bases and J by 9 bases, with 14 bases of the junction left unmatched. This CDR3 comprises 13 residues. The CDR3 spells CATLTGTTSQAFF. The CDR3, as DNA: TGTGCCACCCTGACAGGGACAACCTCTCAAGCTTTCTTT.

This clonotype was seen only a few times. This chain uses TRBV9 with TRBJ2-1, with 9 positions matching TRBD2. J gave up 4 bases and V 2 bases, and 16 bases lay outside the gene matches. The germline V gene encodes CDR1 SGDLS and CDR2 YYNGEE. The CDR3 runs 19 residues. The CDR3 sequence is CASSVGPSILAGSYNEQFF. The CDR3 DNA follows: TGTGCCAGCAGCGTGGGCCCGTCTATTCTAGCGGGGTCTTACAATGAGCAGTTCTTC.

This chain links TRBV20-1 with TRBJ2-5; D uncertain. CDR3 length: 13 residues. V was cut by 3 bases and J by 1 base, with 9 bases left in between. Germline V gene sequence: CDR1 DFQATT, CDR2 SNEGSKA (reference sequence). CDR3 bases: TGCAGTGCTAGGGGAACCTTCCAAGAGACCCAGTACTTC. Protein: CSARGTFQETQYF.

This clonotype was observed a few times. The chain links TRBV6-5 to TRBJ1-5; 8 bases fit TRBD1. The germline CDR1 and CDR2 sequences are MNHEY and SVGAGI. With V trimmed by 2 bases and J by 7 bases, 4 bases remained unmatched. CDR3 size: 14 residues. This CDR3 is CASSYRTGFQPQHF. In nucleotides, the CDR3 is TGTGCCAGCAGTTACCGGACAGGGTTCCAGCCCCAGCATTTT.

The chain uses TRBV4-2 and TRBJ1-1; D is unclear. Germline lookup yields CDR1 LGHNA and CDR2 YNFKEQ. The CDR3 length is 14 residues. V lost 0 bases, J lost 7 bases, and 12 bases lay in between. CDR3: CASSQDHQTHEAFF. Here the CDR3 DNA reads TGTGCCAGCAGCCAAGATCATCAGACACATGAAGCTTTCTTT.

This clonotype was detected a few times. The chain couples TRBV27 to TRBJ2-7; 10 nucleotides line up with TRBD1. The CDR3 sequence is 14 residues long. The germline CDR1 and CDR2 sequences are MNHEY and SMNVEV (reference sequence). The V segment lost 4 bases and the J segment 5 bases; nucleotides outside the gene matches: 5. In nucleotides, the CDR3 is TGTGCCAGCAGTTCGGGACAGGGGTATCACGAGCAGTACTTC. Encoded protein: CASSSGQGYHEQYF.

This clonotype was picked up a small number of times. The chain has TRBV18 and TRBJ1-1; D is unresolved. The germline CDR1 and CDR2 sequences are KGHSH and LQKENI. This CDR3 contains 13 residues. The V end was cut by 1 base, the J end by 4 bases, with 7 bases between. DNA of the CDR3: TGTGCCAGCTCACCACTAACACGCACTGAAGCTTTCTTT. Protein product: CASSPLTRTEAFF. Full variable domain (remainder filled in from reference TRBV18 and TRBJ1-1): NAGVMQNPRHLVRRRGQEARLRCSPMKGHSHVYWYRQLPEEGLKFMVYLQKENIIDESGMPKERFSAEFPKEGPSILRIQQVVRGDSAAYFCASSPLTRTEAFFGQGTRLTVV.

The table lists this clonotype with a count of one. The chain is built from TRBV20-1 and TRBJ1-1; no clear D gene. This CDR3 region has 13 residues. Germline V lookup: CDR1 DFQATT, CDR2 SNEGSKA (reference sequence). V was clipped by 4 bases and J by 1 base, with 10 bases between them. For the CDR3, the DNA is TGCAGTGCTATACGGACGGAGAACACTGAAGCTTTCTTT. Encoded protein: CSAIRTENTEAFF.

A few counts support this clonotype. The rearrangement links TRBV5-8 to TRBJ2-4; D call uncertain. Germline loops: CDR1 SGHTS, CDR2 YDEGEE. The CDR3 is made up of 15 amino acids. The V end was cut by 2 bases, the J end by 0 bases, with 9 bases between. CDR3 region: CASSLVDLAKNIQYF. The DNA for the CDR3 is TGTGCCAGCAGCTTAGTTGACCTAGCCAAAAACATTCAGTACTTC.

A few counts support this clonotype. DNA of the CDR3: TGCGCCGCCAGCCAAGAGGCCAGGAGGCTAACCAGTGAGCAGTTCTTC. This gives the protein CAASQEARRLTSEQFF. V and J are TRBV4-1 and TRBJ2-1; weak D call: TRBD2 (5 bases). The CDR3 is made up of 16 amino acids. V lost 11 bases and J lost 9, with 29 bases in between. Germline-derived CDR1 and CDR2 are MGHRA and YSYEKL.